The text below deals with one T cell receptor beta chain. This sample was taken from a study of cytomegalovirus exposure and HLA in healthy donors. This CDR3 is built from 18 residues. Germline CDR1 is MDHEN and CDR2 is SYDVKM. Trimming at V came to 6 bases and at J to 1 base, leaving 12 bases not matched to a gene. The PCR used 60 Vbeta and 13 Jbeta primers. The data were produced by immunoSEQ multiplex PCR, yet TCRdb's version contains in-frame clones alone and is incomplete. In the table there are 90,000 to 100,000 clones, 65% to 85% of which are singletons. The receptor was isolated from a woman in her sixties in good health and CMV-seropositive. The chain uses TRBV28 and TRBJ2-6, with TRBD1 matching 7 bases. The sequenced sample consisted of PBMCs. For the CDR3, the DNA is TGTGCCAGCAGAGTAACAGGGGCCAAAGATTCTGGGGCCAACGTCCTGACTTTC. Its translation is CASRVTGAKDSGANVLTF.